A single sample is the source of the 29 T cell receptor beta chains below, sequenced in a study of blood T cell repertoires in COVID-19. The protocol was immunoSEQ multiplex PCR, while the TCRdb copy is restricted to in-frame clones and leaves out a portion. The data show 350,000 to 450,000 clones, with 88% seen just once and roughly 1.4% held by the top ten. The specimen sequenced was PBMCs or T cells enriched from blood (not recorded which). The origin of the receptors is a woman under 30 who had been exposed to COVID-19.

V is TRBV19 and J is TRBJ2-7, with 7 bases identical to TRBD1. The germline gives CDR1 LNHDA, CDR2 SQIVND (reference sequence). J lost 0 bases, V lost 6 bases, and 11 bases had no gene match. The length of the CDR3 is 16 residues. Here the CDR3 DNA reads TGTGCCAGTAGCCCTGAGGGACAGCCAAGCTCCTACGAGCAGTACTTC. Its protein is CASSPEGQPSSYEQYF.

This clone was detected only once. The rearrangement links TRBV28 to TRBJ1-5, with no clear D. Germline V gives CDR1 MDHEN, CDR2 SYDVKM. The CDR3 is made up of 14 amino acids. V was trimmed by 6 bases and J by 7 bases, leaving 16 bases between them. The CDR3 DNA is TGTGCCAGCAGCAATGAGGAGGGTTGGCAGCCCCAGCATTTT. Its protein is CASSNEEGWQPQHF.

The chain is built from TRBV28 and TRBJ2-1, with TRBD2 identical over 7 bases. Germline V CDR1 and CDR2: MDHEN, SYDVKM. This CDR3 spans 17 amino acids. V gave up 2 bases and J gave up 4 bases; unmatched junction bases: 11. CDR3 in DNA: TGTGCCAGCAGTTTACCCTTGAGCGGGACTCATTACAATGAGCAGTTCTTC. Protein product: CASSLPLSGTHYNEQFF.

This clone was counted once. The genes are TRBV27 and TRBJ1-5; 7 bases line up with TRBD1. CDR3 length: 16 amino acids. V was pared by 6 bases and J by 0 bases, with 8 bases of the junction left unmatched. CDR1 MNHEY and CDR2 SMNVEV come from the germline V gene (reference sequence). The CDR3 protein is CASRPLRDSSNQPQHF. In DNA, the CDR3 is TGTGCCAGCAGACCCCTCCGGGACAGTAGCAATCAGCCCCAGCATTTT.

The J gene is TRBJ1-4, the V gene TRBV15, with D maybe TRBD1 (5 bases). Trimming stripped 6 bases from V and 7 bases from J, with 9 bases between. This CDR3 has 12 amino acids. Germline assignment: CDR1 LNHNV and CDR2 YYDKDF (reference sequence). The DNA for the CDR3 is TGTGCCACCAGTCGCAGGGCTGAAAAACTGTTTTTT. It is translated as CATSRRAEKLFF.

The chain has TRBV28 and TRBJ1-6; D not resolved. V dropped 4 bases and J dropped 9 bases, with 4 bases sitting between them. Germline CDR1 is MDHEN and CDR2 is SYDVKM. The CDR3 covers 11 residues. The CDR3 sequence: CASSWSSPLHF. In DNA form, the CDR3 reads TGTGCCAGCAGTTGGAGTTCACCCCTCCACTTT.

The chain uses TRBV19 and TRBJ2-7; 8 bases are shared with TRBD1. V was pared by 2 bases and J by 2 bases, with 8 bases of the junction left unmatched. Germline V gene sequence: CDR1 LNHDA, CDR2 SQIVND (reference sequence). This CDR3 has 16 residues. In nucleotides, the CDR3 is TGTGCCAGTAGTATAACGGGGACAGGTGCCGCCTACGAGCAGTACTTC. Translation gives CASSITGTGAAYEQYF.

This clone was seen more than once but under ten times. This chain uses TRBV11-2 with TRBJ2-2, with a weak D call TRBD1 (5 bases). This CDR3 is 12 amino acids long. The ends were cut back, 3 bases at V and 8 bases at J, with 7 bases in the middle. Germline CDR1 SGHAT, CDR2 FQNNGV. The CDR3 region is CASSFQGGELFF. CDR3 coding DNA: TGTGCCAGCAGCTTCCAGGGAGGGGAGCTGTTTTTT. The variable domain in full, with the rest retrieved from reference TRBV11-2 and TRBJ2-2, is EAGVAQSPRYKIIEKRQSVAFWCNPISGHATLYWYQQILGQGPKLLIQFQNNGVVDDSQLPKDRFSAERLKGVDSTLKIQPAKLEDSAVYLCASSFQGGELFFGEGSRLTVL.

The CDR3 bases are TGTGCCAGCAGCGTAATGGGACAGGCCAATCAGCCCCAGCATTTT. This codes for CASSVMGQANQPQHF. The chain links TRBV7-2 to TRBJ1-5, with 8 bases matching TRBD1. V trimming: 5 bases; J trimming: 3 bases; junction bases outside the gene matches: 6. This CDR3 comprises 15 residues. The germline V gene has CDR1 SGHTA and CDR2 FQGNSA.

The CDR3 coding sequence is TGTGCCAGCTCACCAGCCCCGGGACAGCTTCTCACCCTCCACTTT. It specifies CASSPAPGQLLTLHF. V usage is TRBV18 and J usage is TRBJ1-6; 7 bases are a match to TRBD1. Germline V gene sequence: CDR1 KGHSH, CDR2 LQKENI. V trimming: 2 bases; J trimming: 14 bases; junction bases outside the gene matches: 12. CDR3 length: 15 residues.

This chain joins TRBV6-2 or TRBV6-3 and TRBJ1-2, with TRBD1 matching 7 bases. CDR3 length: 13 residues. Trimming took 4 bases from V and 4 from J; bases not matched to a gene: 3. Germline CDR1 and CDR2: MNHEY and SVGEGT. As DNA, the CDR3 is TGTGCCAGCAGTTCCACAGGGGTCTATGGCTACACCTTC. This translates into CASSSTGVYGYTF.

This chain links TRBV6-5 with TRBJ1-1; D is unresolved. Germline-derived CDR1 and CDR2 are MNHEY and SVGAGI. V lost 6 bases and J 6 bases, leaving 20 bases between the germline ends. The CDR3 covers 15 residues. The CDR3 region is CASRLNQVSQAEAFF. In DNA, the CDR3 is TGTGCCAGCAGGCTCAATCAGGTCAGCCAAGCTGAAGCTTTCTTT.

V is TRBV7-6 and J is TRBJ2-7, with 7 bases identical to TRBD2. After removal of 5 bases from V and 0 bases from J, the junction contained 10 bases not matched to a gene. The CDR3 covers 16 residues. Germline assignment: CDR1 SGHVS and CDR2 FNYEAQ. The CDR3: CASSHRLAPNSYEQYF. The CDR3 DNA is TGTGCCAGCAGCCACAGACTAGCACCCAACTCCTACGAGCAGTACTTC.

CDR3 region: CASSVSEYYGYTF. The CDR3 nucleotides are TGTGCCAGCAGTGTTTCGGAGTACTATGGCTACACCTTC. The chain carries TRBV25-1 and TRBJ1-2; D remains unclear. The germline CDR1 and CDR2 sequences are MGHDK and SYGVNS. The CDR3 loop spans 13 amino acids. Trimming removed 4 bases at V and 3 bases at J, with 9 bases between.

The rearrangement joins TRBV4-1 to TRBJ2-7; 7 nucleotides align to TRBD2. Unmatched junction bases numbered 4, after V lost 1 base and J lost 4 bases. The CDR3 runs to 14 residues. Germline CDR1 reads MGHRA; CDR2 reads YSYEKL. The CDR3 DNA follows: TGCGCCAGCAGCCAAGGGGAGGGCCCTTACGAGCAGTACTTC. Amino acids: CASSQGEGPYEQYF.

The V gene is TRBV5-1, the J gene TRBJ2-5; 9 nucleotides line up with TRBD2. Per the germline V gene, CDR1 is SGHRS and CDR2 is YFSETQ. Losses at the gene ends were 0 bases for V and 7 bases for J; bases not matched to a gene: 7. The CDR3 consists of 15 residues. Here the CDR3 reads CASSLGVAGVGTQYF. The DNA for the CDR3 is TGCGCCAGCAGCTTGGGAGTAGCGGGGGTGGGGACCCAGTACTTC.

The rearrangement links TRBV11-2 to TRBJ1-1; D uncertain. V gave up 7 bases and J gave up 6 bases, with 12 bases separating them. The CDR3 has 12 amino acids. The germline V gene encodes CDR1 SGHAT and CDR2 FQNNGV. The CDR3 DNA follows: TGTGCCAGCACTCCGCCCCGGGCTGAAGCTTTCTTT. It yields the protein CASTPPRAEAFF.

The CDR3 loop is CASSPTGTSGNEQFF. The CDR3 nucleotides read TGCGCCAGCAGCCCCACCGGGACTAGCGGCAATGAGCAGTTCTTC. This chain connects TRBV4-1 to TRBJ2-1, with 11 bases that match TRBD2. The CDR3 is made up of 15 amino acids. J was trimmed by 6 bases and V by 4 bases; bases with no gene match: 5. The germline gives CDR1 MGHRA, CDR2 YSYEKL.

This clone was found a few times. Other DNA sequences from this sample encode an identical CDR3 as well. The rearrangement joins TRBV5-1 to TRBJ2-5, with a possible D match to TRBD1 (7 bases). The CDR3 has 14 residues. The V end was cut by 2 bases, the J end by 5 bases, with 13 bases between. Per the germline V gene, CDR1 is SGHRS and CDR2 is YFSETQ. CDR3 nucleotide sequence: TGCGCCAGCAGCTTATCAGGGGGGAGGGAGACCCAGTACTTC. Protein sequence: CASSLSGGRETQYF. Full variable domain (missing parts from reference TRBV5-1 and TRBJ2-5): KAGVTQTPRYLIKTRGQQVTLSCSPISGHRSVSWYQQTPGQGLQFLFEYFSETQRNKGNFPGRFSGRQFSNSRSEMNVSTLELGDSALYLCASSLSGGRETQYFGPGTRLLVL.

This chain connects TRBV19 to TRBJ1-2, with D tentatively TRBD1 (5 bases). The CDR3 consists of 15 residues. Germline assignment: CDR1 LNHDA and CDR2 SQIVND (reference sequence). Trimming stripped 10 bases from V and 0 bases from J, with 18 bases between. This CDR3 is CATSLVRGPNYGYTF. The CDR3 DNA reads TGTGCCACCTCGTTGGTAAGGGGCCCTAACTATGGCTACACCTTC.

This sequence joins TRBV10-3 and TRBJ1-1; 7 bases agree with TRBD1. This CDR3 spans 12 amino acids. Per the germline V gene, CDR1 is ENHRY and CDR2 is SYGVKD. V trimming: 3 bases; J trimming: 6 bases; junction bases outside the gene matches: 1. CDR3: CAISDGTAEAFF. In DNA, the CDR3 is TGTGCCATCAGTGATGGGACAGCTGAAGCTTTCTTT.

The J gene is TRBJ2-1, the V gene TRBV29-1; TRBD2 is a possible D gene (5 bases). The length of the CDR3 is 13 residues. V lost 5 bases and J 4 bases, leaving 12 bases between the germline ends. Germline V lookup: CDR1 SQVTM, CDR2 ANQGSEA. CDR3 in amino acids: CSVIRGSYNEQFF. As DNA, the CDR3 is TGCAGCGTTATACGGGGATCTTACAATGAGCAGTTCTTC.

This chain uses TRBV3-1 (or the pseudogene TRBV3-2) with TRBJ1-1; D is possibly TRBD1 (6 bases). The CDR3 loop spans 15 amino acids. V lost 5 bases and J 6 bases, leaving 19 bases between the germline ends. Germline V lookup: CDR1 LGHDT, CDR2 YNNKEL (reference sequence). The CDR3 loop is CASSSQGRGPPEAFF. DNA of the CDR3: TGTGCCAGCAGCTCACAGGGAAGGGGCCCGCCTGAAGCTTTCTTT.

The rearrangement links TRBV5-1 to TRBJ2-3, with 7 positions matching TRBD2. This CDR3 has 14 amino acids. Losses at the gene ends were 4 bases for V and 3 bases for J; bases not matched to a gene: 5. Germline V CDR1 and CDR2: SGHRS, YFSETQ. The CDR3 spells CASSRDGGTDTQYF. CDR3 nucleotide sequence: TGCGCCAGCAGCCGGGACGGGGGGACAGATACGCAGTATTTT.

This sequence joins TRBV28 and TRBJ1-3, with D uncertain. Trimming left V 5 bases short and J 0 bases short, with 14 bases between. Germline V gives CDR1 MDHEN, CDR2 SYDVKM. This CDR3 spans 16 amino acids. The DNA of the CDR3 is TGTGCCAGCAGTCCACCCACGGGTCCCTCTGGAAACACCATATATTTT. Translating gives CASSPPTGPSGNTIYF.

This chain connects TRBV6-5 to TRBJ1-1; TRBD1 agrees at 7 bases. Per the germline V gene, CDR1 is MNHEY and CDR2 is SVGAGI. CDR3 length: 14 amino acids. With 6 bases clipped from V and 4 bases from J, the junction kept 8 bases outside the gene matches. The CDR3 loop is CASSITGATTEAFF. The CDR3 bases are TGTGCCAGCAGCATCACAGGGGCCACCACTGAAGCTTTCTTT.

The CDR3, as DNA: TGTGCCAGCAGGGCAGGACAGGGTCGGTCACCCCTCCACTTT. Its protein product is CASRAGQGRSPLHF. The genes are TRBV6-5 and TRBJ1-6; 8 nucleotides line up with TRBD1. Germline values: CDR1 MNHEY, CDR2 SVGAGI. The V and J ends lost 6 bases and 10 bases, in that order; junction bases with no gene match: 8. The CDR3 is 14 residues long.

V is TRBV7-2 and J is TRBJ1-5, with a possible D match to TRBD1 (6 bases). From germline, CDR1 is SGHTA and CDR2 FQGNSA. This CDR3 comprises 14 residues. Trimming took 5 bases from V and 1 from J, leaving 9 bases between them. DNA for the CDR3: TGTGCCAGCAGCCTTGGACAGAGCAATCAGCCCCAGCATTTT. It yields the protein CASSLGQSNQPQHF.

The rearrangement joins TRBV4-1 to TRBJ2-7, with TRBD1 identical over 9 bases. CDR1 and CDR2 from the germline V gene are MGHRA and YSYEKL. The CDR3 loop spans 15 amino acids. J gave up 5 bases and V 3 bases, and 8 bases lay outside the gene matches. The CDR3 DNA reads TGCGCCAGCAGCCAGCATCCGGGACAGGGTGACGAGCAGTACTTC. As protein: CASSQHPGQGDEQYF.